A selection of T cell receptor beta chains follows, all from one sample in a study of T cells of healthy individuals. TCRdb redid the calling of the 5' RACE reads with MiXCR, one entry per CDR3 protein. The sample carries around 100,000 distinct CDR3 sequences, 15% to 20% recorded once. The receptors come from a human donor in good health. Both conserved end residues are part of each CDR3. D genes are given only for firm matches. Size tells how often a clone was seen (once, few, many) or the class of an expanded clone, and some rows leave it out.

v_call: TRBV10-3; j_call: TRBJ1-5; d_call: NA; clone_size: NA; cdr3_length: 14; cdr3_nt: TGTGCCATCAGTGACCAGACTCCCAATCAGCCCCAGCATTTT; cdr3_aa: CAISDQTPNQPQHF
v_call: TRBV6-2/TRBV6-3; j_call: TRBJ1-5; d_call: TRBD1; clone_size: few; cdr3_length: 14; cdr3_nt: TGTGCCAGCGTCCGACAGGGGAGCGATCAGCCCCAGCATTTT; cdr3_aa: CASVRQGSDQPQHF
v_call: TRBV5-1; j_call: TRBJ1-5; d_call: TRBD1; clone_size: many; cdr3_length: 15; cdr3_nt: TGCGCCAGCAGCTTGGAGGGACAGAGCAATCAGCCCCAGCATTTT; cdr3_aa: CASSLEGQSNQPQHF
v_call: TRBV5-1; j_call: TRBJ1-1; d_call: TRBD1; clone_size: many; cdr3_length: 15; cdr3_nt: TGCGCCAGCCGACAGGGATGGGGTTTCGACACTGAAGCTTTCTTT; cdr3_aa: CASRQGWGFDTEAFF
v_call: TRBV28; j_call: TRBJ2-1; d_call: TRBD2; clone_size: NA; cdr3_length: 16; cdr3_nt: TGTGCCAGCAGTTCACCTATGGCGGGAGGTTACGATGAGCAGTTCTTC; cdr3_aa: CASSSPMAGGYDEQFF
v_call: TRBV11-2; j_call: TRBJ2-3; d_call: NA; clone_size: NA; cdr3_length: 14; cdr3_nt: TGTGCCAGCAGTCCCCCGGAGGGCACAGATACGCAGTATTTT; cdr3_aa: CASSPPEGTDTQYF
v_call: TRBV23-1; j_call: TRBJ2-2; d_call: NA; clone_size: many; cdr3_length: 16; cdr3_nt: TGCGCCAGCAGTCCAACCGGAGAGTCTAACACCGGGGAGCTGTTTTTT; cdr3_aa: CASSPTGESNTGELFF
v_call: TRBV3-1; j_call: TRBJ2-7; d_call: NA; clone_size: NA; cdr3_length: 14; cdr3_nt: TGTGCCAGCAGCTTCCTGACAGTCTCCTACGAGCAGTACTTC; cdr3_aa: CASSFLTVSYEQYF
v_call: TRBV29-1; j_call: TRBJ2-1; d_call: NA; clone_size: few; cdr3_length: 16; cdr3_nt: TGCAGCGCCCGGACGGGGAGGGGGGAAGTGCCTCGTGAGCAGTTCTTC; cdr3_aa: CSARTGRGEVPREQFF
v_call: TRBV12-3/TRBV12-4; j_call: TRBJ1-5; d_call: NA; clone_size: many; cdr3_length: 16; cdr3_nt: TGTGCCAGCAACCAGGGTGGGGGCGAAGGCAATCAGCCCCAGCATTTT; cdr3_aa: CASNQGGGEGNQPQHF
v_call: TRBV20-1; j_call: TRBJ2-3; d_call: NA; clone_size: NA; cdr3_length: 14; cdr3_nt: TGCAGTGCTGCCGACGCAGAACTCACAGATACGCAGTATTTT; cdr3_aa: CSAADAELTDTQYF
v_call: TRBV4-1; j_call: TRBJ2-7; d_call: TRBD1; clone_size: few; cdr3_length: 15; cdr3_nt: TGCGCCAGCAGCCAAGCCCATCCGACAGGGCACGAGCAGTACTTC; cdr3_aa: CASSQAHPTGHEQYF
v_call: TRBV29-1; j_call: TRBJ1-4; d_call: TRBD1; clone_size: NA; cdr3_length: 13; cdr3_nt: TGCAGCGTTGGGGACAGGGGGAATGAAAAACTGTTTTTT; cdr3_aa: CSVGDRGNEKLFF
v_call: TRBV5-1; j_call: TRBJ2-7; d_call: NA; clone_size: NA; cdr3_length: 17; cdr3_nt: TGCGCCAGCAGCTTGGGGGCTCAGACAGGACGGACCTACGAGCAGTACTTC; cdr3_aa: CASSLGAQTGRTYEQYF
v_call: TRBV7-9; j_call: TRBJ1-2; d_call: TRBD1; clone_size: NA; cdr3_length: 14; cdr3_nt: TGTGCCAGCAGCTGGTGGACAGGATCTAATGGCTACACCTTC; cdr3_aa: CASSWWTGSNGYTF
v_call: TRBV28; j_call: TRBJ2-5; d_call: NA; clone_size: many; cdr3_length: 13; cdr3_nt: TGTGCCAGCAGTTTCGTAGACCAAGAGACCCAGTACTTC; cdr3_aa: CASSFVDQETQYF
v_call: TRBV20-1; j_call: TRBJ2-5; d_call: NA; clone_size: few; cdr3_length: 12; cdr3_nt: TGCAGTCCTCTTCCCACCGAAGAGACCCAGTACTTC; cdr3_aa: CSPLPTEETQYF
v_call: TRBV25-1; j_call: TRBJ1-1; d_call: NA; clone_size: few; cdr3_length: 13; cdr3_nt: TGTGCCAGCAGTGAACGGGGCTTAATCGAAGCTTTCTTT; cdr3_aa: CASSERGLIEAFF
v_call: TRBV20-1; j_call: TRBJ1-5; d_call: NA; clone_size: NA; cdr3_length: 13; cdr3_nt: TGCAGTGCTAGATCGGGGGGAGAACAGCCCCAGCATTTT; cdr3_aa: CSARSGGEQPQHF
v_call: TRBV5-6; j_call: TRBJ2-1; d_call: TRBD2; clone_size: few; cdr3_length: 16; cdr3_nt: TGTGCCAGCAGCACGGGACTAGCGGGGGGGCAGGATGAGCAGTTCTTC; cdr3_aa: CASSTGLAGGQDEQFF
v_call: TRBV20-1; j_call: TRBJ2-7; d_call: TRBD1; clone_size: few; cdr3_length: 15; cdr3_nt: TGCAGTGCTAGAGTTCGGGACAGGGGATGGAGGGAGCAGTACTTC; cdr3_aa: CSARVRDRGWREQYF
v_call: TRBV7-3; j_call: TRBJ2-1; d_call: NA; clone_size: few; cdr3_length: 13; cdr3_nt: TGTGCCAGCAGCTTAAGGGGAGCGAATGAGCAGTTCTTC; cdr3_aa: CASSLRGANEQFF
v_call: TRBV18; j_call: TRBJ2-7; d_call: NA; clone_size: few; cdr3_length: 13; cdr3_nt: TGTGCCAGCTCGCCTCAGGGAACCTACGAGCAGTACTTC; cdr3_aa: CASSPQGTYEQYF
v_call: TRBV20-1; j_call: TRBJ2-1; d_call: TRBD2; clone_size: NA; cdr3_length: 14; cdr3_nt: TGCAGTGCTACCCAGAGACTAGCGGGAGGGACGCAGTTCTTC; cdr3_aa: CSATQRLAGGTQFF